This T cell receptor beta chain is drawn from a study of T-cell reconstitution after alpha-beta-depleted transplantation in children. Points from the study as a whole: Two months or so post-transplant, alpha-beta T cells reportedly derived from several hundred expanded graft clones. Diversity of TCRbeta at day 60 was high in some patients, arising from surviving recipient T cells and thymic progenitors. Newly made T cells mostly supplied T-cell counts and diversity one year after transplant.

Molecular barcoding with unique molecular identifiers was used for the TCRbeta library. One entry per CDR3 protein results from TCRdb running MiXCR on the PCR reads. The sample has around 670,000 distinct CDR3 sequences; about 12% are singletons. This clonotype was found a few times. The antigen remains undetermined. The clonotype originates from a girl aged 2-15 years with congenital amegakaryocytic thrombocytopenia, due to receive a stem cell transplant. The material was PBMCs, obtained before TCRalphabeta/CD19-depleted stem cell transplant.

CDR3 sequence (DNA): TGTGCCAGCAGCTTTGCCCTAGGGACTAAAGAGACCCAGTACTTC. Translating it yields CASSFALGTKETQYF. The V call is TRBV5-6, the J call TRBJ2-5, with TRBD2 matching 7 bases. The CDR3 length is 15 residues. Germline V gene lookup returns CDR1 SGHDT and CDR2 YYEEEE. Unmatched junction bases numbered 7, after V lost 2 bases and J lost 3 bases.